The rows below give T cell receptor beta chains drawn from one sample of a study of blood T cells in healthy people across ages. A single record per CDR3 protein comes from TCRdb applying MiXCR to the 5' RACE reads. The sample carries fewer than 900,000 distinct CDR3 sequences, around 40% recorded once. Sequencing used blood. The source of these receptors is a woman aged 55 to 70 in good health. CDR3s include the opening cysteine and the closing phenylalanine or tryptophan. Fields, in order: V gene, D gene, J gene, clone size, CDR3 DNA, CDR3 protein. The D gene is left open where the match is weak. Clone sizes are given selectively: once, few, many, or a class where the clone is expanded.

v_call: TRBV21-1
d_call: NA
j_call: TRBJ2-7
clone_size: NA
cdr3_nt: TGTGCCAGCAGCCAATCGGGACCCCACTACGAGCAGTACTTC
cdr3_aa: CASSQSGPHYEQYF

v_call: TRBV5-1
d_call: TRBD2
j_call: TRBJ2-3
clone_size: once
cdr3_nt: TGCGCCAGCAGCTCCGAGACTAGCGGGGGAACAGATACGCAGTATTTT
cdr3_aa: CASSSETSGGTDTQYF

v_call: TRBV29-1
d_call: TRBD1
j_call: TRBJ2-7
clone_size: few
cdr3_nt: TGCAGCGCTACGACAGGGTTCGATGAGCAGTACTTC
cdr3_aa: CSATTGFDEQYF

v_call: TRBV3-1
d_call: NA
j_call: TRBJ1-5
clone_size: many
cdr3_nt: TGTGCCAGCAGCCAAGATGGGCAGCCCCAGCATTTT
cdr3_aa: CASSQDGQPQHF

v_call: TRBV7-9
d_call: NA
j_call: TRBJ2-7
clone_size: few
cdr3_nt: TGTGCCAGCAGCTTAGAGCCCCTCATTATCTACGAGCAGTACTTC
cdr3_aa: CASSLEPLIIYEQYF

v_call: TRBV9
d_call: NA
j_call: TRBJ2-5
clone_size: NA
cdr3_nt: TGTGCCAGCAGCCCGACGTGGGTGGGAGAGACCCAGTACTTC
cdr3_aa: CASSPTWVGETQYF

v_call: TRBV20-1
d_call: NA
j_call: TRBJ2-1
clone_size: NA
cdr3_nt: TGCAGTGCTAGCCCCCTCGCTCGGACGTACAATGAGCAGTTCTTC
cdr3_aa: CSASPLARTYNEQFF

v_call: TRBV20-1
d_call: TRBD2
j_call: TRBJ2-5
clone_size: NA
cdr3_nt: TGCAGTGCTCCCGGGACTAGCGGGGGGACGAACAAAGAGACCCAGTACTTC
cdr3_aa: CSAPGTSGGTNKETQYF

v_call: TRBV6-2/TRBV6-3
d_call: NA
j_call: TRBJ2-3
clone_size: NA
cdr3_nt: TGTGCCAGCGCCACCCGGGCAAGCGACAGCACAGATACGCAGTATTTT
cdr3_aa: CASATRASDSTDTQYF

v_call: TRBV14
d_call: NA
j_call: TRBJ1-5
clone_size: few
cdr3_nt: TGTGCCAGCAGCCAATCCTACAATCAGCCCCAGCATTTT
cdr3_aa: CASSQSYNQPQHF

v_call: TRBV20-1
d_call: TRBD2
j_call: TRBJ2-7
clone_size: many
cdr3_nt: TGCAGTGCCTTGGCCGGCGGGGGGACCTACGAGCAGTACTTC
cdr3_aa: CSALAGGGTYEQYF

v_call: TRBV18
d_call: TRBD1
j_call: TRBJ2-5
clone_size: NA
cdr3_nt: TGTGCCAGCTCCCCCCCAAATCCGACAGGGGGAAGAGCGCAGTACTTC
cdr3_aa: CASSPPNPTGGRAQYF

v_call: TRBV10-1
d_call: TRBD1
j_call: TRBJ1-1
clone_size: NA
cdr3_nt: TGCGCCAGCAGCAACAGGGGGAACACTGAAGCTTTCTTT
cdr3_aa: CASSNRGNTEAFF

v_call: TRBV9
d_call: TRBD2
j_call: TRBJ2-5
clone_size: NA
cdr3_nt: TGTGCCAGCAGCGTCGTAGCTAGCGGGAGTGGAGAGACCCAGTACTTC
cdr3_aa: CASSVVASGSGETQYF

v_call: TRBV10-1
d_call: NA
j_call: TRBJ2-3
clone_size: few
cdr3_nt: TGCGCCAGCGGAGCGAACTCGGGGGCAGATACGCAGTATTTT
cdr3_aa: CASGANSGADTQYF

v_call: TRBV7-9
d_call: NA
j_call: TRBJ1-2
clone_size: NA
cdr3_nt: TGTGCCAGCAGCCACCCGGAAGGGGTCCGGGAGGGCTACACCTTC
cdr3_aa: CASSHPEGVREGYTF

v_call: TRBV2
d_call: NA
j_call: TRBJ2-4
clone_size: few
cdr3_nt: TGTGCCAGCAGTGAAACCAAAAAGCAGTACTTC
cdr3_aa: CASSETKKQYF

v_call: TRBV12-3/TRBV12-4
d_call: NA
j_call: TRBJ1-2
clone_size: NA
cdr3_nt: TGTGCCAGCAGGACACAGAGTGTGGATGGCTACACCTTC
cdr3_aa: CASRTQSVDGYTF

v_call: TRBV5-4
d_call: TRBD2
j_call: TRBJ2-1
clone_size: NA
cdr3_nt: TGTGCCAGCCAGCGGGAGAAAACCTACAATGAGCAGTTCTTC
cdr3_aa: CASQREKTYNEQFF

v_call: TRBV4-2
d_call: NA
j_call: TRBJ2-3
clone_size: many
cdr3_nt: TGTGCCAGCAGCCAAGGCCTGACTAGGGATACGCAGTATTTT
cdr3_aa: CASSQGLTRDTQYF

v_call: TRBV6-5
d_call: TRBD1
j_call: TRBJ2-1
clone_size: few
cdr3_nt: TGTGCCAGCAGTTACTGGGGCAGGGGGATGATTAATGAGCAGTTCTTC
cdr3_aa: CASSYWGRGMINEQFF

v_call: TRBV11-3
d_call: TRBD2
j_call: TRBJ2-5
clone_size: NA
cdr3_nt: TGTGCCAGCAGCTCGAGCACGGGACTAGCGGGAGAAGAGACCCAGTACTTC
cdr3_aa: CASSSSTGLAGEETQYF

v_call: TRBV4-2
d_call: TRBD2
j_call: TRBJ2-1
clone_size: NA
cdr3_nt: TGTGCCAGCAGGCGCGGACTAGCGGAGAATGAGCAGTTCTTC
cdr3_aa: CASRRGLAENEQFF

v_call: TRBV5-1
d_call: TRBD1
j_call: TRBJ2-5
clone_size: many
cdr3_nt: TGCGCCAGCAGCTTGCATGGGACAGGGGATGAGACCCAGTACTTC
cdr3_aa: CASSLHGTGDETQYF

v_call: TRBV5-1
d_call: TRBD2
j_call: TRBJ2-5
clone_size: few
cdr3_nt: TGCGCCAGCAGCTTGGTCAGCGGGGGGGCTCATGAGCAGTACTTC
cdr3_aa: CASSLVSGGAHEQYF

v_call: TRBV6-2/TRBV6-3
d_call: NA
j_call: TRBJ1-2
clone_size: few
cdr3_nt: TGTGCCAGCAGCAACGGGACCCCCTATGGCTACACCTTC
cdr3_aa: CASSNGTPYGYTF

v_call: TRBV28
d_call: NA
j_call: TRBJ1-2
clone_size: NA
cdr3_nt: TGTGCCAGCAGTCAGGGGTCCGACTATGGCTACACCTTC
cdr3_aa: CASSQGSDYGYTF

v_call: TRBV11-2
d_call: NA
j_call: TRBJ1-2
clone_size: NA
cdr3_nt: TGTGCCAGCAGCTTGCTGGGCAGAAGTAACTATGGCTACACCTTC
cdr3_aa: CASSLLGRSNYGYTF

v_call: TRBV2
d_call: NA
j_call: TRBJ2-1
clone_size: NA
cdr3_nt: TGTGCCAGCAGAAGGGTCCCTGAGCAGTTCTTC
cdr3_aa: CASRRVPEQFF

v_call: TRBV15
d_call: TRBD1
j_call: TRBJ2-7
clone_size: NA
cdr3_nt: TGTGCCACCAGCAGAGTCGGACAGGGGCCTTACAATGAGCAGTACTTC
cdr3_aa: CATSRVGQGPYNEQYF

v_call: TRBV10-3
d_call: NA
j_call: TRBJ2-5
clone_size: NA
cdr3_nt: TGTGCCATTGGAATTGGGGGGGCCCTCAACGGGCAGTACTTC
cdr3_aa: CAIGIGGALNGQYF

v_call: TRBV7-9
d_call: NA
j_call: TRBJ1-5
clone_size: few
cdr3_nt: TGTGCCAGCAGCCAAGACGGGAATCAGCCCCAGCATTTT
cdr3_aa: CASSQDGNQPQHF

v_call: TRBV20-1
d_call: NA
j_call: TRBJ2-1
clone_size: NA
cdr3_nt: TGCAGTGCTCCGGGTTTAGAATATGGCTCCTACAATGAGCAGTTCTTC
cdr3_aa: CSAPGLEYGSYNEQFF

v_call: TRBV20-1
d_call: TRBD2
j_call: TRBJ2-3
clone_size: NA
cdr3_nt: TGCAGTGCTAGCCTTAGGAGCGGGGGACACACAGATACGCAGTATTTT
cdr3_aa: CSASLRSGGHTDTQYF

v_call: TRBV6-2/TRBV6-3
d_call: NA
j_call: TRBJ1-1
clone_size: NA
cdr3_nt: TGTGCCAGCAGTCAAACGCGAACTGAAGCTTTCTTT
cdr3_aa: CASSQTRTEAFF

v_call: TRBV12-5
d_call: TRBD2
j_call: TRBJ2-7
clone_size: NA
cdr3_nt: TGTGCTAGTGGTTTGTTTCTTACCGGGACTAGCGGCAATTCCTACAATGAGCAGTACTTC
cdr3_aa: CASGLFLTGTSGNSYNEQYF

v_call: TRBV27
d_call: TRBD1
j_call: TRBJ1-1
clone_size: NA
cdr3_nt: TGTGCCAGTAGGGACAGTGGCTGGTCTGAAGCTTTCTTT
cdr3_aa: CASRDSGWSEAFF

v_call: TRBV5-1
d_call: NA
j_call: TRBJ2-1
clone_size: NA
cdr3_nt: TGCGCCAGCAGCCTGAAGACCGACAAGCACAATGAGCAGTTCTTC
cdr3_aa: CASSLKTDKHNEQFF

v_call: TRBV20-1
d_call: TRBD2
j_call: TRBJ2-1
clone_size: few
cdr3_nt: TGCAGTGCGAGAACCGGGACTAGCGGGACTTCAGGTCACAATGAGCAGTTCTTC
cdr3_aa: CSARTGTSGTSGHNEQFF

v_call: TRBV2
d_call: TRBD2
j_call: TRBJ2-1
clone_size: NA
cdr3_nt: TGTGCCAGCATTTTAGCGGGAGGGCGAGTCAATGGGCAGTTCTTC
cdr3_aa: CASILAGGRVNGQFF

v_call: TRBV13
d_call: NA
j_call: TRBJ1-4
clone_size: few
cdr3_nt: TGTGCCAGCAGCCCAGAGGGGGGGCGAGGGGAAAAACTGTTTTTT
cdr3_aa: CASSPEGGRGEKLFF

v_call: TRBV20-1
d_call: NA
j_call: TRBJ1-6
clone_size: NA
cdr3_nt: TGCAGTGCTAGAGGACGCCTCGGGGGAAGGGGTCGGTCACCCCTCCACTTT
cdr3_aa: CSARGRLGGRGRSPLHF

v_call: TRBV4-2
d_call: NA
j_call: TRBJ1-4
clone_size: NA
cdr3_nt: TGTGCCAGCAGCCAGCCTCAGGGGTTGAATGAAAAACTGTTTTTT
cdr3_aa: CASSQPQGLNEKLFF

v_call: TRBV6-6
d_call: TRBD1
j_call: TRBJ2-7
clone_size: few
cdr3_nt: TGTGCCAGCAGTTCGCGACAGGGGGAGTTTACGCAGTACTTC
cdr3_aa: CASSSRQGEFTQYF

v_call: TRBV20-1
d_call: TRBD2
j_call: TRBJ2-3
clone_size: few
cdr3_nt: TGCAGTGCTAGGCCTCCGGGACTAGCCACAGATACGCAGTATTTT
cdr3_aa: CSARPPGLATDTQYF

v_call: TRBV3-1
d_call: NA
j_call: TRBJ2-1
clone_size: few
cdr3_nt: TGTGCCAGCAGCCAAGCCTCTTTTGAGCAGTTCTTC
cdr3_aa: CASSQASFEQFF

v_call: TRBV5-6
d_call: NA
j_call: TRBJ2-7
clone_size: many
cdr3_nt: TGTGCCAGCAGCTTGGTCTCCCCCGACCATCTCGAGATCTACGAGCAGTACTTC
cdr3_aa: CASSLVSPDHLEIYEQYF